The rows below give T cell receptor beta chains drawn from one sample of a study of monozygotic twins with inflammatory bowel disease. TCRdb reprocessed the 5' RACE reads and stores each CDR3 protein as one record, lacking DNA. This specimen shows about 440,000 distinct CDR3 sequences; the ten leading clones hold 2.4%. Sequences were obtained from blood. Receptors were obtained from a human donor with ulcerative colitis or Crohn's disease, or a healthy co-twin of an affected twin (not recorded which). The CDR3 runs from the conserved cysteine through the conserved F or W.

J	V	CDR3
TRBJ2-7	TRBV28	CASSTTGTSGRWGEQYF
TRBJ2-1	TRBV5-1	CASSLNGGQLNNEQFF
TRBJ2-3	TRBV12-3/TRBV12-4	CASTKGTGLFTDTQYF
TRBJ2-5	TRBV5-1	CASRGQGRQETQYF
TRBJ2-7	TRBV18	CASSPQTNYEQYF
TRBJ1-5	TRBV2	CASRPRWGPQHF
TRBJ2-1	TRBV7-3	CASSLTLAGNEQFF
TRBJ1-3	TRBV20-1	CSASDPYASGNTIYF
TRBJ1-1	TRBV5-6	CASSLNGPRGTEAFF
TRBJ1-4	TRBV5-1	CASGAGDPNEKLFF
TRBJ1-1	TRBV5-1	CASSFLGASGTEAFF
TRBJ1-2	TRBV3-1	CASSQAFGDRGYTF
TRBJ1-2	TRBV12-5	CASGLPPTGAYGYTF
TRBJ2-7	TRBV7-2	CASSLAGAPYEQYF
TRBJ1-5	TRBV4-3	CASSREQGRQPQHF
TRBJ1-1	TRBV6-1	CASSPGTGMNTEAFF
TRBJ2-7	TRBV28	CASSSSGQGHEQYF
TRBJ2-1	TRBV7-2	CASSLAGGPYNEQFF
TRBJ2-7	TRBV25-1	CASSPGHPTKQYF
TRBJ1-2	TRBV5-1	CASSSLGPDYGYTF
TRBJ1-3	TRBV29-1	CSVETLASGNTIYF
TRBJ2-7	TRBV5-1	CASSEGLAGYEQYF
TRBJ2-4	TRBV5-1	CASSPLEGAKNIQYF
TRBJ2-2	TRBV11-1	CASSFLATGELFF
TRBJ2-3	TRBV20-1	CSARESSGRSTQYF
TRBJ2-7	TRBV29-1	CSVRLAGHRSSYEQYF
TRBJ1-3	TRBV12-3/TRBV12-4	CASSLARLPNTIYF
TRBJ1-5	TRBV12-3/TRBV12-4	CASSLGQGYNQPQHF
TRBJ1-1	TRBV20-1	CSAKPTGGAGTEAFF
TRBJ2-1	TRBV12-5	CASGSGTSGILPFSYNEQFF
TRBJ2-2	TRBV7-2	CASSLRTSGSRIGELFF
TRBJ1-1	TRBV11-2	CASNLGQGGTEAFF
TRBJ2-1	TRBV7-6	CASSGAGGGGSEQFF
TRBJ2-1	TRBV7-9	CASSPPESGSGNEQFF
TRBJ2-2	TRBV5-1	CASTPRGSRDTGELFF
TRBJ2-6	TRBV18	CASSPGSREYVLTF
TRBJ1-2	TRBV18	CASSPVQDQNYGYTF